This is a list of T cell receptor beta chains from one sample in a study of CD8+ T cells in alopecia areata. Generated by immunoSEQ multiplex PCR, the TCRdb table keeps only in-frame clones and is missing some. The repertoire holds some 240,000 clones, with about 50% as singletons. Sequenced here: CD4+ T cells sorted from blood, sampled at week 4, from a patient treated with tofacitinib. Receptors originate from a human donor with alopecia areata. Each CDR3 is given with its conserved first and last residue. The D gene is left open where the match is weak. Clone size is shown for a subset of rows, as once, few, many or a class of expanded clone.

TRBJ2-7 | - | - | TRBV9 | CASGRGDFEQYF | TGTGCCAGCGGGCGGGGCGATTTCGAGCAGTACTTC
TRBJ1-1 | many | TRBD1 | TRBV29-1 | CSAGQGVTEAFF | TGCAGCGCTGGACAGGGTGTCACTGAAGCTTTCTTT
TRBJ2-7 | - | - | TRBV29-1 | CSVAGQREGSEQYF | TGCAGCGTGGCGGGACAGAGAGAAGGAAGTGAGCAGTACTTC
TRBJ1-2 | once | - | TRBV25-1 | CASQDGANYGYTF | TGTGCCAGCCAAGACGGAGCTAACTATGGCTACACCTTC
TRBJ1-1 | - | - | TRBV7-6 | CASSLKGGTEAFF | TGTGCCAGCAGCCTAAAAGGGGGGACTGAAGCTTTCTTT
TRBJ2-3 | - | TRBD2 | TRBV4-1 | CASSQVWTSGATDTQYF | TGCGCCAGCAGCCAGGTTTGGACTAGCGGGGCCACAGATACGCAGTATTTT
TRBJ1-1 | - | - | TRBV9 | CASSRLMNTEAFF | TGTGCCAGCAGCCGACTGATGAACACTGAAGCTTTCTTT
TRBJ2-7 | - | - | TRBV4-3 | CASSYHVGGPKNEQYF | TGCGCCAGCAGCTACCACGTAGGGGGACCTAAGAACGAGCAGTACTTC
TRBJ2-7 | - | - | TRBV29-1 | CSVAPAASYEQYF | TGCAGCGTTGCTCCTGCTGCGAGTTACGAGCAGTACTTC
TRBJ2-3 | - | - | TRBV5-6 | CASSLRGYADTQYF | TGTGCCAGCAGCTTGAGGGGGTATGCAGATACGCAGTATTTT
TRBJ2-5 | - | TRBD1 | TRBV2 | CASSAGWDRGYQETQYF | TGTGCCAGCAGTGCAGGATGGGACAGGGGTTATCAAGAGACCCAGTACTTC
TRBJ2-7 | - | - | TRBV9 | CASSVEAGVGEQYF | TGTGCCAGCAGCGTAGAGGCAGGGGTGGGAGAGCAGTACTTC
TRBJ2-2 | few | - | TRBV6-4 | CASSGQEAGELFF | TGTGCCAGCAGTGGACAGGAGGCCGGGGAGCTGTTTTTT
TRBJ1-2 | - | - | TRBV20-1 | CSARVHQSYTF | TGCAGTGCTAGAGTCCACCAAAGCTACACCTTC
TRBJ1-6 | - | TRBD1 | TRBV5-1 | CASTLGQGHSPLHF | TGCGCCAGCACCCTGGGACAGGGGCATTCACCCCTCCACTTT
TRBJ2-7 | - | - | TRBV29-1 | CSVEGDYEQYF | TGCAGCGTAGAAGGAGACTACGAGCAGTACTTC
TRBJ2-5 | - | - | TRBV30 | CAWVGGAGIGTQYF | TGTGCCTGGGTCGGAGGCGCGGGCATCGGGACCCAGTACTTC
TRBJ1-5 | - | TRBD1 | TRBV25-1 | CASSAGTAVNQPQHF | TGTGCCAGCAGTGCGGGGACAGCGGTCAATCAGCCCCAGCATTTT
TRBJ2-1 | - | TRBD2 | TRBV5-6 | CASSFTGTSGGKNNEQFF | TGTGCCAGCAGCTTCACCGGGACTAGCGGGGGCAAAAACAATGAGCAGTTCTTC